Detailed here is one TCR beta chain. Its specificity is unknown. Sample time point: week 5, during vaccination. One vaccine dose held 300 ug of mutant IDH1 20-mer peptide and came with topical imiquimod. Produced via immunoSEQ multiplex PCR; TCRdb's table is partial and in-frame only. The sample lists over 45,000 clones, about 88% seen once, with about 7.7% in the top ten. The sample originates from a study of a mutant IDH1 vaccine in newly diagnosed glioma. Study at large: Patients received eight vaccinations in weeks 1, 3, 5, 7, 11, 15, 19, 23. Most patients had received both radiotherapy and temozolomide, the prior options being radiotherapy, temozolomide, or both. The initiation of vaccination occurred 4-6 weeks after radiotherapy alone, or with temozolomide cycles. Overall study findings and caveats: Researchers report vaccine-induced immune responses in 80% to 95% of patients.

V was cut by 2 bases and J by 3 bases, with 14 bases left in between. CDR1 SGHVS and CDR2 FNYEAQ come from the germline V gene. The CDR3 loop spans 15 amino acids. The specimen was PBMCs, collected from a glioma patient whose treatment included an IDH1 peptide vaccine. This TCR came from a woman in her 50s with glioma. The V gene is TRBV7-6, the J gene TRBJ2-7; D ambiguous. The CDR3 sequence is CASSLSDPSGYEQYF. The CDR3 DNA reads TGTGCCAGCAGCTTAAGTGACCCATCGGGCTACGAGCAGTACTTC.